Presented here are 7 T cell receptor beta chains from one specimen sequenced in a study of blood T cell repertoires in COVID-19. The data were produced by immunoSEQ multiplex PCR, yet TCRdb's version contains in-frame clones alone and is incomplete. The sample holds some 270,000 clones, approximately 90% seen once. The sequencing sample was made of PBMCs or T cells enriched from blood (not recorded which). The receptor set was obtained from a man aged 35 to 55 who had been exposed to COVID-19.

CDR3: CASSGRPGGTETQYF. The CDR3, as DNA: TGTGCCAGTAGTGGACGACCAGGGGGCACAGAGACCCAGTACTTC. This chain links TRBV19 with TRBJ2-5, with 8 bases identical to TRBD1. The CDR3 is 15 residues long. The ends lost 5 bases at V and 4 bases at J; junction bases unmatched: 9. Germline CDR1 reads LNHDA; CDR2 reads SQIVND (reference sequence).

This chain uses TRBV28 with TRBJ1-2, with 9 bases matching TRBD1. V dropped 5 bases and J dropped 4; count of bases not matched to a gene: 5. The V gene's germline CDR1 is MDHEN and CDR2 SYDVKM. This CDR3 comprises 14 residues. The CDR3 DNA reads as TGTGCCAGCAGTCCGACAGGGGGGATCTATGGCTACACCTTC. Encoded protein: CASSPTGGIYGYTF.

This clone was counted a single time. The chain uses TRBV29-1 and TRBJ2-3, with a tentative D call TRBD1 (5 bases). Trimming removed 1 base from V and 0 bases from J, with 11 bases in between. Germline V CDR1 and CDR2: SQVTM, ANQGSEA. The CDR3 has 15 residues. The CDR3 region is CSVEVTEISTDTQYF. The CDR3, as DNA: TGCAGCGTTGAAGTGACAGAGATAAGCACAGATACGCAGTATTTT.

The chain links TRBV7-3 to TRBJ2-1; D is possibly TRBD1 (6 bases). This CDR3 has 14 amino acids. Between the trimmed V and J ends, which lost 5 bases and 12 bases, there was a span of 20 bases. Germline CDR1 reads SGHTA; CDR2 reads FQGTGA. The CDR3 here is CASSPVAGATGQFF. Here the CDR3 DNA reads TGTGCCAGCAGCCCCGTGGCAGGGGCGACGGGGCAGTTCTTC.

The CDR3 DNA is TGTGCCAGCAGACAAAGAGACAGGGAAATTTGGGACAATCAGCCCCAGCATTTT. Protein sequence: CASRQRDREIWDNQPQHF. The rearrangement joins TRBV28 to TRBJ1-5, with 7 bases fitting TRBD1. The CDR3 runs to 18 residues. Germline loops: CDR1 MDHEN, CDR2 SYDVKM. The V segment lost 6 bases and the J segment 3 bases; nucleotides outside the gene matches: 17. The full variable domain, rest sourced from reference TRBV28 and TRBJ1-5, is DVKVTQSSRYLVKRTGEKVFLECVQDMDHENMFWYRQDPGLGLRLIYFSYDVKMKEKGDIPEGYSVSREKKERFSLILESASTNQTSMYLCASRQRDREIWDNQPQHFGDGTRLSIL.

The CDR3 coding sequence is TGTGCCAGCAGCTTAAAGCGGATTCCCACCGGGGAGCTGTTTTTT. The encoded protein is CASSLKRIPTGELFF. The chain combines TRBV7-9 with TRBJ2-2; perhaps TRBD2 as D (5 bases). Germline V lookup: CDR1 SEHNR, CDR2 FQNEAQ (reference sequence). The CDR3 covers 15 residues. V dropped 2 bases and J dropped 4 bases, with 11 bases sitting between them.

In its sample, this clone was seen a few times. V gene TRBV27 combines with J gene TRBJ1-2; 10 bases map to TRBD1. Germline lookup yields CDR1 MNHEY and CDR2 SMNVEV (reference sequence). The CDR3 has 13 amino acids. V was clipped by 10 bases and J by 8 bases; unmatched bases: 10. The CDR3 DNA reads as TGTGCCACCGGCCGGGACAGGGGAGAAGGCTACACCTTC. Protein: CATGRDRGEGYTF.